The clone carrying this TCR beta chain was observed once. The protocol was immunoSEQ multiplex PCR, while the TCRdb copy is restricted to in-frame clones and leaves out a portion. The data show roughly 330,000 clones, approximately 88% seen once. The sample belongs to a study of blood T cell repertoires in COVID-19. The origin of this receptor is a man in his thirties or forties who had recovered from COVID-19. Sequenced sample: PBMCs or T cells enriched from blood (not recorded which).

The chain's CDR3 is CASSFEQLNTEAFF. The CDR3 DNA sequence: TGTGCCAGCAGCTTTGAACAGTTGAACACTGAAGCTTTCTTT. J is TRBJ1-1 and V is TRBV13, with D unresolved. V was cut by 3 bases and J by 0 bases, with 8 bases left in between. CDR1 and CDR2 from the germline V gene are PRHDT and FYEKMQ (reference sequence). This CDR3 region has 14 residues.